The 5 T cell receptor beta chains in this list originate from one sample, sequenced in a study of TIL therapy for anti-PD-1-resistant metastatic lung cancer. The immunoSEQ assay was v3. The assay was immunoSEQ multiplex PCR, and TCRdb's table has in-frame clones only and misses some. This table has about 46,000 clones, 80% to 90% appearing once. Specified time point: pre-treatment sample, taken before nivolumab and TIL therapy. This specimen was blood, taken at baseline. These receptors were obtained from a person aged 25-79 years with non-small cell lung cancer.

The rearrangement uses TRBV30 and TRBJ2-7, with D possibly being TRBD2 (5 bases). Trimming left V 8 bases short and J 6 bases short, with 14 bases between. CDR1 and CDR2 from the germline V gene are GTSNPN and SVGIG (reference sequence). This CDR3 has 11 residues. The CDR3 region is CAITGVVEQYF. CDR3 bases: TGTGCCATTACCGGGGTGGTCGAGCAGTACTTC.

The table lists this clone with a count of one. The J gene is TRBJ1-2, the V gene TRBV6-6, with a possible D match to TRBD1 (6 bases). CDR1 is MNHNY, CDR2 SVGAGI, per germline (reference sequence). With 5 bases removed from V and 7 bases from J, the gap between germline ends came to 14 bases. CDR3 length equals 13 residues. This CDR3 reads CASSTQGQGGYTF. DNA for the CDR3: TGTGCCAGCAGTACCCAGGGGCAGGGTGGCTACACCTTC.

J is TRBJ2-7 and V is TRBV7-9; TRBD2 agrees at 8 bases. This CDR3 comprises 15 residues. Germline V gives CDR1 SEHNR, CDR2 FQNEAQ (reference sequence). V was clipped by 5 bases and J by 1 base; unmatched bases: 7. In nucleotides, the CDR3 is TGTGCCAGCAGCCCCGCAGGCGGGGGGTCCTACGAGCAGTACTTC. Translated: CASSPAGGGSYEQYF.

This clone was recorded once. The genes are TRBV6-4 and TRBJ2-1; 7 nucleotides align to TRBD2. With 3 bases clipped from V and 5 bases from J, the junction kept 10 bases outside the gene matches. CDR3 length: 16 residues. Per germline, CDR1 MRHNA and CDR2 SNTAGT. DNA for the CDR3: TGTGCCAGCAGTGATTATCTGGGAGGGCCTAACAATGAGCAGTTCTTC. This sequence encodes CASSDYLGGPNNEQFF.

This chain links TRBV14 with TRBJ2-5; D may be TRBD2 (5 bases). V lost 2 bases to trimming and J lost 5 bases, with 6 bases between them. Germline values: CDR1 SGHDN, CDR2 FVKESK. The CDR3 contains 12 residues. CDR3 amino acids: CASSQQRETQYF. The CDR3 DNA reads TGTGCCAGCAGCCAACAGCGGGAGACCCAGTACTTC.